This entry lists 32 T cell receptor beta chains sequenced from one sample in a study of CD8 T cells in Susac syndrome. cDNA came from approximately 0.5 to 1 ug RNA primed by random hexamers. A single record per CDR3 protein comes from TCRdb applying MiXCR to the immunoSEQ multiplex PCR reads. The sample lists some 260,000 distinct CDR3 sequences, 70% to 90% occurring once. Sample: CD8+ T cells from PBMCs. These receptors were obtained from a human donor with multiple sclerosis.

This chain's CDR3 is CASSLRTRYREAGELFF. CDR3 nucleotides: TGTGCCAGCAGTTTACGGACTCGGTACAGGGAGGCCGGGGAGCTGTTTTTT. V gene TRBV27 combines with J gene TRBJ2-2; tentatively, D is TRBD1 or TRBD2 (6 bases each). V was trimmed by 2 bases and J by 6 bases, leaving 19 bases between them. The CDR3 consists of 17 residues. The germline V gene encodes CDR1 MNHEY and CDR2 SMNVEV (reference sequence).

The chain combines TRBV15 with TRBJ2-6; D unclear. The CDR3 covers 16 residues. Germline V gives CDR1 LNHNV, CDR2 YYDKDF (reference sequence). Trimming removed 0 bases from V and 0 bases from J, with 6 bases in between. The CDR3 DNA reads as TGTGCCACCAGCAGAGATCGCGGCTCTGGGGCCAACGTCCTGACTTTC. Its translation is CATSRDRGSGANVLTF.

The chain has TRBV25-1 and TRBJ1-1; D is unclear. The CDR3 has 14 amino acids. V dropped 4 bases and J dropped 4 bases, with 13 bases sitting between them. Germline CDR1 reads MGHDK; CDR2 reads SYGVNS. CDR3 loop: CASSGGLGGTEAFF. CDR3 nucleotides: TGTGCCAGCAGTGGGGGATTAGGTGGCACTGAAGCTTTCTTT. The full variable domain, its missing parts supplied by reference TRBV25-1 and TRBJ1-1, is EADIYQTPRYLVIGTGKKITLECSQTMGHDKMYWYQQDPGMELHLIHYSYGVNSTEKGDLSSESTVSRIRTEHFPLTLESARPSHTSQYLCASSGGLGGTEAFFGQGTRLTVV.

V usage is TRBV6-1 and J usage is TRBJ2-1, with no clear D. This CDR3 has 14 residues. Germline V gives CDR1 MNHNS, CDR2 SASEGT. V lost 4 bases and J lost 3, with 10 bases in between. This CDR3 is CASSGWTYYNEQFF. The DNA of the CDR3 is TGTGCCAGCAGTGGGTGGACCTACTACAATGAGCAGTTCTTC.

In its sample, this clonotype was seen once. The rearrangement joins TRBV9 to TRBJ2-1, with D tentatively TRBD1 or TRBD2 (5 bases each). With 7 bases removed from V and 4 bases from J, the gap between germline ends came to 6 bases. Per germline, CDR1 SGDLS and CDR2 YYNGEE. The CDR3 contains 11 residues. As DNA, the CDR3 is TGTGCCAGCGGGGGTTACAATGAGCAGTTCTTC. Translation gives CASGGYNEQFF. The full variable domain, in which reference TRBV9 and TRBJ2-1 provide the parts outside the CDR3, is DSGVTQTPKHLITATGQRVTLRCSPRSGDLSVYWYQQSLDQGLQFLIQYYNGEERAKGNILERFSAQQFPDLHSELNLSSLELGDSALYFCASGGYNEQFFGPGTRLTVL.

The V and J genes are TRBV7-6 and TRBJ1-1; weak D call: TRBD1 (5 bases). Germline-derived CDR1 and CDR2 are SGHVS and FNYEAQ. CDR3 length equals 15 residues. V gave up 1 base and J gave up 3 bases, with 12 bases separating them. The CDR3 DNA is TGTGCCAGCAGCTTAGAGGCGGGGCCGGACACTGAAGCTTTCTTT. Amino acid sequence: CASSLEAGPDTEAFF.

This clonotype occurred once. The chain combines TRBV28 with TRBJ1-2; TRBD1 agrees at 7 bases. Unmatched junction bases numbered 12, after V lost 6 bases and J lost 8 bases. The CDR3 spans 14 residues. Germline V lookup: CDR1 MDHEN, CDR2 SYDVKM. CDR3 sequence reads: CASSYDRDRDGYTF. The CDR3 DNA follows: TGTGCCAGCAGCTACGACAGGGATCGGGACGGCTACACCTTC.

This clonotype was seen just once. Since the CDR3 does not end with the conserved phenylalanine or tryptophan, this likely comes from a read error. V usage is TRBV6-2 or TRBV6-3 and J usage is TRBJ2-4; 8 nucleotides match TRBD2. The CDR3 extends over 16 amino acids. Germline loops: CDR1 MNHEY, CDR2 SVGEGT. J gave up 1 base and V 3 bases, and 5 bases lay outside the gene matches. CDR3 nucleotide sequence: TGTGCCAGCAGTTATATCGGCGGGAGGGCCAAAAACATTCAGTACTCC. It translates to CASSYIGGRAKNIQYS.

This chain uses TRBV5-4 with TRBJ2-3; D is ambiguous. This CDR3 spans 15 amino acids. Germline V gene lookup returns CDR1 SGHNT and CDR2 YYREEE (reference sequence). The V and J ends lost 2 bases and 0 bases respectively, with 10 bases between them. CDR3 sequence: CASSFVGSSTDTQYF. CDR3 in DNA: TGTGCCAGCAGCTTTGTCGGCTCTAGCACAGATACGCAGTATTTT.

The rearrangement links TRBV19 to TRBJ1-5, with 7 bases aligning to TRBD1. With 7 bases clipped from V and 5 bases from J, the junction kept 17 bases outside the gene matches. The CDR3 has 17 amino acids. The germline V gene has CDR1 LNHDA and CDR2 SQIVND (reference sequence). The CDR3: CASTPLRDRQDYQPQHF. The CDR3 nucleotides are TGTGCCAGTACCCCCCTAAGGGACAGACAAGATTATCAGCCCCAGCATTTT.

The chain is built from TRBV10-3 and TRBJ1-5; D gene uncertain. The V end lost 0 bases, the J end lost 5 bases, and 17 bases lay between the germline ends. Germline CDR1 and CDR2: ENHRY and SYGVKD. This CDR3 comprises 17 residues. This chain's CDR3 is CAISESISETGYQPQHF. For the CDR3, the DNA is TGTGCCATCAGTGAGTCGATCTCTGAGACCGGGTATCAGCCCCAGCATTTT.

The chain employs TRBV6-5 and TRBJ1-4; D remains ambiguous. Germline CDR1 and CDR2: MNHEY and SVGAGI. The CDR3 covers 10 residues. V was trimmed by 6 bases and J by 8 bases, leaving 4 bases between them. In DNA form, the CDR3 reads TGTGCCAGCAGAGGAGAAAAACTGTTTTTT. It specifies CASRGEKLFF.

The CDR3 sequence: CSASSGRAPGELFF. The CDR3 nucleotides are TGCAGCGCCTCTAGCGGGAGGGCTCCCGGGGAGCTGTTTTTT. This sequence joins TRBV29-1 and TRBJ2-2, with 12 bases that match TRBD2. The V segment lost 7 bases and the J segment 6 bases; nucleotides outside the gene matches: 6. There are 14 residues in the CDR3. Germline values: CDR1 SQVTM, CDR2 ANQGSEA.

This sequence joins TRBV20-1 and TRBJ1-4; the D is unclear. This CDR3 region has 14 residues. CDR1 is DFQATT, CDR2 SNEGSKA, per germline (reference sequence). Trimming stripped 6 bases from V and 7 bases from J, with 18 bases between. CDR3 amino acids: CSAISPGRSEKLFF. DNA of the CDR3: TGCAGTGCCATCAGTCCCGGGCGGAGTGAAAAACTGTTTTTT.

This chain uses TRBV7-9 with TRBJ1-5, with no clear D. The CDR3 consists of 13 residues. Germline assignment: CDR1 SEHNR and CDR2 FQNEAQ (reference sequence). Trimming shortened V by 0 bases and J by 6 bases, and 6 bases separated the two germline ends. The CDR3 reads CASSLASTQPQHF. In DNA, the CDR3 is TGTGCCAGCAGCTTAGCCAGTACTCAGCCCCAGCATTTT.

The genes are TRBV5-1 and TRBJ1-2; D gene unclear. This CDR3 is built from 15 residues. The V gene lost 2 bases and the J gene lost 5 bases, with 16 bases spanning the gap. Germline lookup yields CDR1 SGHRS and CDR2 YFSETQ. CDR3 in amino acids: CASSFRTVSEYGYTF. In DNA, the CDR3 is TGCGCCAGCAGCTTCCGGACTGTGTCCGAGTATGGCTACACCTTC.

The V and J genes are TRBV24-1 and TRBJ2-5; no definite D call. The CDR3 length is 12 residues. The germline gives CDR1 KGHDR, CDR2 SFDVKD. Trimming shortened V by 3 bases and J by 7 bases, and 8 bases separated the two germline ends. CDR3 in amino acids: CATSDHQWTQYF. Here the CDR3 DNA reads TGTGCCACCAGTGATCACCAGTGGACCCAGTACTTC.

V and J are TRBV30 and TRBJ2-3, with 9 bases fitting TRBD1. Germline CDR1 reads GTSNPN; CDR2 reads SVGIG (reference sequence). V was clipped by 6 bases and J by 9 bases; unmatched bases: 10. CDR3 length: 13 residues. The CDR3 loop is CACIRDRVGTQYF. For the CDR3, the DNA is TGTGCCTGTATCCGGGACAGGGTTGGGACGCAGTATTTT.

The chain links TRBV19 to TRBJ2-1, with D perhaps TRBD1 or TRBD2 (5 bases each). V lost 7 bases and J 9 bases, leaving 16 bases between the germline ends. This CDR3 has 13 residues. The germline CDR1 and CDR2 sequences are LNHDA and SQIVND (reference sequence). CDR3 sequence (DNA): TGTGCCAGTACCCCGAGTGGGGGTGGTGAGCAGTTCTTC. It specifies CASTPSGGGEQFF. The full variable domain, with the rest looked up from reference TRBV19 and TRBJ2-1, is DGGITQSPKYLFRKEGQNVTLSCEQNLNHDAMYWYRQDPGQGLRLIYYSQIVNDFQKGDIAEGYSVSREKKESFPLTVTSAQKNPTAFYLCASTPSGGGEQFFGPGTRLTVL.

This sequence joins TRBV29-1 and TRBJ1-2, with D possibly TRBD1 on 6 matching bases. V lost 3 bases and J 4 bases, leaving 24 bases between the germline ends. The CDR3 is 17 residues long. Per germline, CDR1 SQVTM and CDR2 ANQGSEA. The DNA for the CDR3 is TGCAGCGTTGAGTCGGGCGGGACAAGGGAATCAGGCTATGGCTACACCTTC. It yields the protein CSVESGGTRESGYGYTF.

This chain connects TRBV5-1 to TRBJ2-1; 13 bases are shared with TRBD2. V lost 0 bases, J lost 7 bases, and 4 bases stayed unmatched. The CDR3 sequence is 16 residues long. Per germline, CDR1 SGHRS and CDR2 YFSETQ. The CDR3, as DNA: TGCGCCAGCAGCTTGGGGACTAGCGGGAGTTTTAATGAGCAGTTCTTC. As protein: CASSLGTSGSFNEQFF.

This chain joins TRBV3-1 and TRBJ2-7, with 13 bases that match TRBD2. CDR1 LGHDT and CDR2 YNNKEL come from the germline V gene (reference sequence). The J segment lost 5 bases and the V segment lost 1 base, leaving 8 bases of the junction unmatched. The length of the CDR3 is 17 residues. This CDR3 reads CASSQGTSGRTKDEQYF. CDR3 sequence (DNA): TGTGCCAGCAGCCAAGGGACTAGCGGGAGAACTAAGGACGAGCAGTACTTC.

The CDR3 loop is CSVEDILDGGDEKLFF. CDR3 in DNA: TGCAGCGTTGAAGATATATTGGACGGGGGGGATGAAAAACTGTTTTTT. The gene calls are TRBV29-1 and TRBJ1-4, with TRBD1 as a possible D gene (5 bases). Germline loops: CDR1 SQVTM, CDR2 ANQGSEA. V lost 0 bases to trimming and J lost 6 bases, with 17 bases between them. The CDR3 loop spans 16 amino acids.

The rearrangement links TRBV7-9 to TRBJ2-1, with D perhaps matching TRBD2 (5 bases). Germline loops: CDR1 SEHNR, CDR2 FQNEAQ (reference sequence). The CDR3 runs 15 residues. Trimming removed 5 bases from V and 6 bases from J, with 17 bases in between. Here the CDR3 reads CASSLPGILGNEQFF. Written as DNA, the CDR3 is TGTGCCAGCAGCCTCCCGGGGATATTGGGCAATGAGCAGTTCTTC.

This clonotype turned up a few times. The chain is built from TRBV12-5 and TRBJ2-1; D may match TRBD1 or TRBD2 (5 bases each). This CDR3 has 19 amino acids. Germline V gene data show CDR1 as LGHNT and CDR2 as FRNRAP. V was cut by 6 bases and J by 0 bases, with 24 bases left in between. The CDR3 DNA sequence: TGTGCTAGTGGGGGGGTGGAAGGGGCGCCCACAGGCTCCTACAATGAGCAGTTCTTC. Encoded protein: CASGGVEGAPTGSYNEQFF.

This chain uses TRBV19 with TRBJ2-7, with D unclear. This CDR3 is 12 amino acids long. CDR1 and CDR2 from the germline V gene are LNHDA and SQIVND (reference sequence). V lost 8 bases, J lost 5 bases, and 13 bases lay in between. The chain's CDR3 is CASPRGSDEQYF. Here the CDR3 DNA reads TGTGCCAGTCCTCGAGGATCTGACGAGCAGTACTTC. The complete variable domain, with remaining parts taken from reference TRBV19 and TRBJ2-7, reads DGGITQSPKYLFRKEGQNVTLSCEQNLNHDAMYWYRQDPGQGLRLIYYSQIVNDFQKGDIAEGYSVSREKKESFPLTVTSAQKNPTAFYLCASPRGSDEQYFGPGTRLTVT.

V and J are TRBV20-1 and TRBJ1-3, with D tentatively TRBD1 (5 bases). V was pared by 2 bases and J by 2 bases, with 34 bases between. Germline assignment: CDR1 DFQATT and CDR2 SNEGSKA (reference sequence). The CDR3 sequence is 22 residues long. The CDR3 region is CSARMAVPPQGSGWVTGNTIYF. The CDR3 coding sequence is TGCAGTGCTAGAATGGCAGTACCTCCCCAGGGCAGTGGATGGGTGACTGGAAACACCATATATTTT.

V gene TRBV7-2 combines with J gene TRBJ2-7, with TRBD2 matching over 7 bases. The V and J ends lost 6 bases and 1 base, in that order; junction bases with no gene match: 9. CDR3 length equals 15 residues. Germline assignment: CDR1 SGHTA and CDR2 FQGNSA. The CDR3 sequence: CASSLYGRRSYEQYF. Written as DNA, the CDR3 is TGTGCCAGCAGTTTATACGGGAGGCGGTCCTACGAGCAGTACTTC.

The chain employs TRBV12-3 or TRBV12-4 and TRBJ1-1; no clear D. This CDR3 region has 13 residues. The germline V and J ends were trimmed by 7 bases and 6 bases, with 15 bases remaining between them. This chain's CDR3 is CASNGLEGPEAFF. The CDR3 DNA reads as TGTGCCAGCAATGGGCTTGAGGGCCCTGAAGCTTTCTTT.

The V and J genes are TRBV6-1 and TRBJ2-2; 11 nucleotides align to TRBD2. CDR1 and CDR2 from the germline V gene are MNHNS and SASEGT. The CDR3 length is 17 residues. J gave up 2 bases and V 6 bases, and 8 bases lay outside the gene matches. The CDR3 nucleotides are TGTGCCAGCAGCCGCCCGGGACTAGCGGAAAACACCGGGGAGCTGTTTTTT. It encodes CASSRPGLAENTGELFF.

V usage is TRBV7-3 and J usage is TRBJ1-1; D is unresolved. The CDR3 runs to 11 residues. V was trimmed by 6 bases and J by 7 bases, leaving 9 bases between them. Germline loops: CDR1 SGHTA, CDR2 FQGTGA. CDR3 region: CASSAKVEAFF. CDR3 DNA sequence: TGTGCCAGCAGTGCAAAGGTTGAAGCTTTCTTT.

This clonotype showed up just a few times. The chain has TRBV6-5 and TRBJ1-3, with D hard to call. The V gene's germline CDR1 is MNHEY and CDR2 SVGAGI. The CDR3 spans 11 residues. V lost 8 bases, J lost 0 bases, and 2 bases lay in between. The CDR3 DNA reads TGTGCCAGCCACTCTGGAAACACCATATATTTT. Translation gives CASHSGNTIYF.